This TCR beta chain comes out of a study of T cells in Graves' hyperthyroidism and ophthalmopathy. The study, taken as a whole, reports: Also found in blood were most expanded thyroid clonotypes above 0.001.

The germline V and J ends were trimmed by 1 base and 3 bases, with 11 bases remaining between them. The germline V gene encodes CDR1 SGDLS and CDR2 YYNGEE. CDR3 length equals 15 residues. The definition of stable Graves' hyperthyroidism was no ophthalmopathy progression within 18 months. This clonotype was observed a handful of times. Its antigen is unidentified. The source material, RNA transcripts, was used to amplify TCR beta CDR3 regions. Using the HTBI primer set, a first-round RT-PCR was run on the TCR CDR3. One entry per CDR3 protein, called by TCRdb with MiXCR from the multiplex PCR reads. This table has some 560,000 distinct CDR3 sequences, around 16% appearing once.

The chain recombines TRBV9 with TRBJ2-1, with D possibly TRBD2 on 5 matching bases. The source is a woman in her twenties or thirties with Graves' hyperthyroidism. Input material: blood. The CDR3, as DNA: TGTGCCAGCAGCGTAAGATTAGGGAGCTACAATGAGCAGTTCTTC. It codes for CASSVRLGSYNEQFF.